The rows below give T cell receptor beta chains drawn from one sample of a study of blood T cells in healthy people across ages. TCRdb fed the 5' RACE reads into MiXCR, producing one record per CDR3 protein. This table has hundreds of thousands of distinct CDR3 sequences, roughly 56% appearing once. The source material was blood. These receptor sequences come from a man aged 40-50 years in good health. CDR3s include the opening cysteine and the closing phenylalanine or tryptophan. The D gene is left open where the match is weak. Rows may omit the clone size; those that give it use once, few, many or a size class.

v_gene	d_gene	abundance	j_gene	CDR3nt	CDR3aa
TRBV5-1	TRBD1	many	TRBJ2-7	TGTGCCAGCAGCCTCGGACAGGGGCGATACGAGCAGTACTTC	CASSLGQGRYEQYF
TRBV9	.	once	TRBJ2-7	TGTGCCAGCAGCCCCGCCGGGGGTTTGAACTACGAGCAGTACTTC	CASSPAGGLNYEQYF
TRBV27	.	few	TRBJ2-3	TGTGCCAGCAGTTTCGACAGCACAGATACGCAGTATTTT	CASSFDSTDTQYF
TRBV27	.	.	TRBJ2-7	TGTGCCAGCAGTCCTACGTCATACTCCTACGAGCAGTACTTC	CASSPTSYSYEQYF
TRBV5-6	.	.	TRBJ2-5	TGTGCCAGCAGCAAGGACGGCTCCTTCGTGGAGACCCAGTACTTC	CASSKDGSFVETQYF
TRBV20-1	TRBD1	.	TRBJ1-4	TGCAGTGCTAGGAACAGGGGGCTTGAAAAACTGTTTTTT	CSARNRGLEKLFF
TRBV28	.	few	TRBJ2-7	TGTGCCAGCAGTTTAGCCACGGACAGTTTTTACTACGAGCAGTACTTC	CASSLATDSFYYEQYF
TRBV27	.	.	TRBJ2-4	TGTGCCAGCAGAAAAGTCACGGGACCCAAAAACATTCAGTACTTC	CASRKVTGPKNIQYF
TRBV9	TRBD2	.	TRBJ2-1	TGTGCCAGCAGCGTAGGGTTAGCGGGGGGCCTTAGCTCCTACAATGAGCAGTTCTTC	CASSVGLAGGLSSYNEQFF
TRBV12-3/TRBV12-4	TRBD2	.	TRBJ2-3	TGTGCCAGCAGTTTTGGGCTAGCGGACACCACAGATACGCAGTATTTT	CASSFGLADTTDTQYF
TRBV6-2/TRBV6-3	TRBD1	many	TRBJ2-7	TGTGCCAGCAGCTCCGACGAGGGGGCAAGGTACGAGCAGTACTTC	CASSSDEGARYEQYF
TRBV10-3	TRBD1	many	TRBJ2-7	TGTGCCATCAGTGACGGGACAGGGGGCCGAGGGAAATCCGAGCAGTACTTC	CAISDGTGGRGKSEQYF
TRBV29-1	TRBD2	few	TRBJ2-1	TGCAGCGTTCCGTGGGGGGGTGAGCAGTTCTTC	CSVPWGGEQFF
TRBV5-1	TRBD1	.	TRBJ2-3	TGCGCCAGCAGCTTGGAGGGGGCTGGTGCTACGCAGTATTTT	CASSLEGAGATQYF
TRBV7-9	.	.	TRBJ2-3	TGTGCCAGCAGCTTCCGGGGGGCCCCTCCCACAGATACGCAGTATTTT	CASSFRGAPPTDTQYF
TRBV4-2	.	.	TRBJ2-5	TGTGCCAGCAGCCAAGATAACGGCGGCGCCTATGAGCGGTACTTC	CASSQDNGGAYERYF
TRBV12-3/TRBV12-4	.	few	TRBJ1-5	TGTGCCAGCAGCTTAAGGGGGTATAGCAATCAGCCCCAGCATTTT	CASSLRGYSNQPQHF
TRBV14	TRBD1	few	TRBJ1-6	TGTGCCAGCAGCTACAGGGGATTGGGCTCACCCCTCCACTTT	CASSYRGLGSPLHF
TRBV7-6	.	.	TRBJ1-1	TGTGCCAGCAGTTCAGGGCCTTTGACTGGGACCACTGAAGCTTTCTTT	CASSSGPLTGTTEAFF
TRBV5-1	TRBD1	many	TRBJ2-1	TGCGCCAGCAGCTTGATAGGACAGGCGAGAAATGAGCAGTTCTTC	CASSLIGQARNEQFF
TRBV12-3/TRBV12-4	.	many	TRBJ2-7	TGTGCCAGCAGCCCAGGTGTAACCTACGAGCAGTACTTC	CASSPGVTYEQYF
TRBV6-5	TRBD1	.	TRBJ2-7	TGTGCCAGCAGTTACACACAGGGGGCTTTCTACGAGCAGTACTTC	CASSYTQGAFYEQYF
TRBV7-9	.	.	TRBJ2-5	TGTGCCAGCAGACTAGCTGACAGGGCAGTAAAGACCCAGTACTTC	CASRLADRAVKTQYF
TRBV7-9	.	few	TRBJ1-2	TGTGCCAGCAGCAGCGACTATGGCTACACCTTC	CASSSDYGYTF
TRBV4-3	.	.	TRBJ2-7	TGCGCCAGCAGCGAAGGGTATCACGGACTCTCGAGCTCCTACGAGCAGTACTTC	CASSEGYHGLSSSYEQYF
TRBV13	.	once	TRBJ1-1	TGTGCCAGCAGCGGGGGAATTACACCCCAGGGGACTGAAGCTTTCTTT	CASSGGITPQGTEAFF
TRBV5-1	.	.	TRBJ2-1	TGCGCCAGCGGAATAGGGGGGGCGGATGAGCAGTTCTTC	CASGIGGADEQFF
TRBV25-1	TRBD1	few	TRBJ1-4	TGTGCCAGCAGGGACAGGGTCGCGGGTAATGAAAAACTGTTTTTT	CASRDRVAGNEKLFF
TRBV6-6	.	many	TRBJ2-7	TGTGCCAGCAGACTCGGACAATCAAACTACGAGCAGTACTTC	CASRLGQSNYEQYF
TRBV7-3	.	.	TRBJ2-7	TGTGCCAGCAGCCGCGACAGCAATGAGCAGTACTTC	CASSRDSNEQYF
TRBV7-2	.	few	TRBJ2-7	TGTGCCAGCAGCTTAGGCCCTAGCGGAGGGGGGTACGAGCAGTACTTC	CASSLGPSGGGYEQYF